Below, one T cell receptor (beta chain) is given with its context. Method: immunoSEQ multiplex PCR; TCRdb's copy keeps in-frame clones and lacks some. The profile shows almost 50,000 clones, approximately 95% of them singletons. This specimen comes from a study of T cell changes during pregnancy in multiple sclerosis. This CDR3 spans 13 amino acids. CDR1 SGHAT and CDR2 FQNNGV come from the germline V gene. V gave up 7 bases and J gave up 2 bases; unmatched junction bases: 5. This material consisted of CD4+ T cells from peripheral blood mononuclear cells, taken in the third trimester of pregnancy. The chain links TRBV11-2 to TRBJ2-7; 7 bases are a match to TRBD1. This TCR derives from a female donor with multiple sclerosis, enrolled in a pregnancy study. The CDR3 loop is CASKRDSTYEQYF. CDR3 coding DNA: TGTGCCAGCAAACGGGACAGCACCTACGAGCAGTACTTC.